This T cell receptor beta chain was recorded in a study of T cell responses to AZD1222 COVID-19 vaccine. The CDR3 sequence is 14 residues long. Germline V gene lookup returns CDR1 MNHEY and CDR2 SVGAGI. Losses at the gene ends were 7 bases for V and 6 bases for J; bases not matched to a gene: 6. The protocol was immunoSEQ multiplex PCR, while the TCRdb copy is restricted to in-frame clones and leaves out a portion. The sample comprises about 150,000 clones, around 91% of which are singletons, and 6.9% rests with the top ten. The source is an adult in good health. Sequences were derived from peripheral blood, sampled on day 0 of AZD1222 vaccination. This chain links TRBV6-5 with TRBJ1-5; 10 nucleotides align to TRBD1. CDR3 nucleotide sequence: TGTGCCAGCATTGGACAGGGGGGCGGTCAGCCCCAGCATTTT. Protein sequence: CASIGQGGGQPQHF.